This is a list of T cell receptor beta chains from one sample in a study of blood T cells in healthy people across ages. TCRdb re-called the 5' RACE reads with MiXCR, one entry per CDR3 protein. The table has roughly 1.9 million distinct CDR3 sequences, around 40% seen once. Material: blood. The receptors were gathered from a human donor in good health. The CDR3 runs from the conserved cysteine through the conserved F or W. D genes are given only for firm matches. The size entry is marked missing in some rows and otherwise reads once, few, many or a size class.

j_call: TRBJ1-6; cdr3_length: 16; clone_size: few; d_call: TRBD1; v_call: TRBV19; cdr3_nt: TGTGCCAGTAGTATATCTTCGGACAGGGGGCACTCACCCCTCCACTTT; cdr3_aa: CASSISSDRGHSPLHF
j_call: TRBJ1-2; cdr3_length: 14; clone_size: few; d_call: TRBD1; v_call: TRBV13; cdr3_nt: TGTGCCAGCAGCGAGGACAGGGGACACTATGGCTACACCTTC; cdr3_aa: CASSEDRGHYGYTF
j_call: TRBJ2-7; cdr3_length: 15; clone_size: few; d_call: TRBD1; v_call: TRBV7-3; cdr3_nt: TGTGCCAGCAGCGATACAGGGGGCGATAACTACGAGCAGTACTTC; cdr3_aa: CASSDTGGDNYEQYF
j_call: TRBJ2-7; cdr3_length: 14; clone_size: NA; d_call: NA; v_call: TRBV12-3/TRBV12-4; cdr3_nt: TGTGCCAGCAGTTTTAGCGTTGTTCCCTACGAGCAGTACTTC; cdr3_aa: CASSFSVVPYEQYF
j_call: TRBJ2-4; cdr3_length: 16; clone_size: few; d_call: TRBD1; v_call: TRBV3-1; cdr3_nt: TGTGCCAGCAGCTCACAGGGGGCAGAAGCCAAAAACATTCAGTACTTC; cdr3_aa: CASSSQGAEAKNIQYF
j_call: TRBJ2-1; cdr3_length: 15; clone_size: NA; d_call: TRBD1; v_call: TRBV6-6; cdr3_nt: TGTGCCAGCAGTTCTCTGGACAGGGTGGGGAATGGGCAGTTCTTC; cdr3_aa: CASSSLDRVGNGQFF
j_call: TRBJ2-5; cdr3_length: 16; clone_size: NA; d_call: TRBD2; v_call: TRBV6-4; cdr3_nt: TGTGCCAGCAGTGACGGACTAGCGGGGGTCCAAGAGACCCAGTACTTC; cdr3_aa: CASSDGLAGVQETQYF
j_call: TRBJ2-7; cdr3_length: 16; clone_size: NA; d_call: TRBD2; v_call: TRBV18; cdr3_nt: TGTGCCAGCTCCTCCACCGGGGGGACCACGAAATACGAGCAGTACTTC; cdr3_aa: CASSSTGGTTKYEQYF
j_call: TRBJ2-1; cdr3_length: 17; clone_size: NA; d_call: NA; v_call: TRBV20-1; cdr3_nt: TGCAGTGCTAGAGCCGCGGCTACCCGAAGCTCCTACAATGAGCAGTTCTTC; cdr3_aa: CSARAAATRSSYNEQFF
j_call: TRBJ2-1; cdr3_length: 14; clone_size: NA; d_call: NA; v_call: TRBV27; cdr3_nt: TGTGCCAGCAGTTTATATGGGTCGGGGAATGAGCAGTTCTTC; cdr3_aa: CASSLYGSGNEQFF
j_call: TRBJ2-6; cdr3_length: 13; clone_size: many; d_call: NA; v_call: TRBV29-1; cdr3_nt: TGCAGCGTTGGGGCCTCTGGGGCCAACGTCCTGACTTTC; cdr3_aa: CSVGASGANVLTF
j_call: TRBJ2-1; cdr3_length: 15; clone_size: NA; d_call: TRBD2; v_call: TRBV9; cdr3_nt: TGTGCCAGCAGCCCGTGGACTAGCTCCTACAATGAGCAGTTCTTC; cdr3_aa: CASSPWTSSYNEQFF
j_call: TRBJ2-5; cdr3_length: 15; clone_size: NA; d_call: NA; v_call: TRBV11-1; cdr3_nt: TGTGCCAGCAGCTTCCCCCCCGTGGATATGGAGACCCAGTACTTC; cdr3_aa: CASSFPPVDMETQYF
j_call: TRBJ2-4; cdr3_length: 11; clone_size: many; d_call: NA; v_call: TRBV29-1; cdr3_nt: TGCAGCGTGGGGGCGGGAACCGCTCAGTACTTC; cdr3_aa: CSVGAGTAQYF
j_call: TRBJ2-1; cdr3_length: 15; clone_size: once; d_call: NA; v_call: TRBV29-1; cdr3_nt: TGCAGCGTTGATGTGGCCCAGCCCCTCTACAATGAGCAGTTCTTC; cdr3_aa: CSVDVAQPLYNEQFF
j_call: TRBJ1-2; cdr3_length: 13; clone_size: NA; d_call: NA; v_call: TRBV2; cdr3_nt: TGTGCCAGCCGGGGGAATCTGAGAGATGGCTACACCTTC; cdr3_aa: CASRGNLRDGYTF
j_call: TRBJ2-1; cdr3_length: 15; clone_size: NA; d_call: TRBD2; v_call: TRBV9; cdr3_nt: TGTGCCAGCAGCGTAGGTTCTAGCGGGGACGATGAGCAGTTCTTC; cdr3_aa: CASSVGSSGDDEQFF
j_call: TRBJ2-3; cdr3_length: 16; clone_size: NA; d_call: TRBD2; v_call: TRBV20-1; cdr3_nt: TGCAGTGCTCCCTCGAGAGCGGGGGGTAGCACAGATACGCAGTATTTT; cdr3_aa: CSAPSRAGGSTDTQYF
j_call: TRBJ2-3; cdr3_length: 13; clone_size: NA; d_call: NA; v_call: TRBV4-2; cdr3_nt: TGTGCCAGCAGGGCCAGGTTCACAGATACGCAGTATTTT; cdr3_aa: CASRARFTDTQYF
j_call: TRBJ2-3; cdr3_length: 15; clone_size: few; d_call: TRBD1; v_call: TRBV7-2; cdr3_nt: TGTGCCAGCAGCTTAGGGGGACAGGTCACAGATACGCAGTATTTT; cdr3_aa: CASSLGGQVTDTQYF
j_call: TRBJ2-1; cdr3_length: 12; clone_size: NA; d_call: NA; v_call: TRBV12-3/TRBV12-4; cdr3_nt: TGTGCCATACAAATCAGCCATAATGAGCAGTTCTTC; cdr3_aa: CAIQISHNEQFF
j_call: TRBJ1-2; cdr3_length: 13; clone_size: NA; d_call: NA; v_call: TRBV7-2; cdr3_nt: TGTGCCAGCAGCCCCGGGACCGCGACGAGCTACACCTTC; cdr3_aa: CASSPGTATSYTF
j_call: TRBJ1-4; cdr3_length: 14; clone_size: few; d_call: NA; v_call: TRBV29-1; cdr3_nt: TGCAGCGCCGGCTCCGTAGGAATTAATGAAAAACTGTTTTTT; cdr3_aa: CSAGSVGINEKLFF
j_call: TRBJ2-7; cdr3_length: 16; clone_size: few; d_call: NA; v_call: TRBV7-8; cdr3_nt: TGTGCCAGCAGCTTTAGAGGTACAGGGTCCTTCTACGAGCAGTACTTC; cdr3_aa: CASSFRGTGSFYEQYF
j_call: TRBJ1-1; cdr3_length: 16; clone_size: NA; d_call: TRBD1; v_call: TRBV5-1; cdr3_nt: TGCGCCAGCAGCTCTCACGGGACAGGGCCGAACACTGAAGCTTTCTTT; cdr3_aa: CASSSHGTGPNTEAFF